These 12 T cell receptor beta chains were sequenced from one sample in a study of T-cell reconstitution after alpha-beta-depleted transplantation in children. For TCRbeta, the library was prepared with unique molecular identifiers. Each CDR3 protein is one row after TCRdb ran MiXCR on the PCR reads. Found here are about 22,000 distinct CDR3 sequences, about a tenth of them singletons; the top ten hold about 23%. This specimen was PBMCs from the stem cell graft donor, taken from the stem cell graft. These receptors came from a human donor who donated a stem cell graft to a child with chronic granulomatous disease.

This clonotype was recorded at least ten times. This chain uses TRBV12-3 or TRBV12-4 with TRBJ2-3; 8 bases line up with TRBD1. The CDR3 has 14 residues. The ends lost 7 bases at V and 6 bases at J; junction bases unmatched: 9. Here the CDR3 reads CASTMTGVTDTQYF. CDR3 DNA sequence: TGTGCCAGCACCATGACAGGGGTAACCGATACGCAGTATTTT.

This clonotype was observed many times. V is TRBV15 and J is TRBJ1-4; D possibly corresponds to TRBD1 (5 bases). The length of the CDR3 is 17 residues. Germline V gene sequence: CDR1 LNHNV, CDR2 YYDKDF (reference sequence). Deletions cut 2 bases from V and 0 bases from J, with 13 bases between. CDR3 nucleotides: TGTGCCACCAGCAGAAGAGTCCCGGGACCAACTAATGAAAAACTGTTTTTT. Protein product: CATSRRVPGPTNEKLFF.

This clonotype was counted at least ten times. J is TRBJ1-2 and V is TRBV25-1; TRBD1 matches at 9 bases. Germline CDR1 is MGHDK and CDR2 is SYGVNS. V lost 3 bases to trimming and J lost 3 bases; unmatched junction nucleotides: 11. The CDR3 loop spans 17 amino acids. The CDR3 protein is CASSEGGGQGPYYGYTF. CDR3 bases: TGTGCCAGCAGTGAGGGGGGGGGACAGGGACCTTACTATGGCTACACCTTC.

In this sample, this clonotype turned up many times. V and J are TRBV7-8 and TRBJ2-5, with 8 bases fitting TRBD2. The CDR3 is made up of 17 amino acids. V shed 2 bases and J 7 bases; nucleotides not matched to a gene: 15. The germline gives CDR1 SGHVS, CDR2 FQNEAQ. In nucleotides, the CDR3 is TGTGCCAGCAGCTTAACCCCGACTAGCGCACGAACGAGGACCCAGTACTTC. Encoded protein: CASSLTPTSARTRTQYF.

In its sample, this clonotype was seen many times. The J gene is TRBJ2-3, the V gene TRBV5-1; TRBD1 aligns across 7 bases. CDR3 length: 15 amino acids. J was trimmed by 4 bases and V by 0 bases; bases with no gene match: 5. CDR1 is SGHRS and CDR2 is YFSETQ in the germline V gene. The CDR3 spells CASSLEGARADTQYF. In DNA, the CDR3 is TGCGCCAGCAGCTTGGAGGGGGCGCGCGCAGATACGCAGTATTTT.

This clonotype was found many times. The chain carries TRBV9 and TRBJ2-7; D gene unclear. Between the trimmed V and J ends, which lost 2 bases and 7 bases, there was a span of 19 bases. Germline CDR1 and CDR2: SGDLS and YYNGEE. The length of the CDR3 is 15 residues. CDR3 protein: CASSVGQLTVGEQYF. Written as DNA, the CDR3 is TGTGCCAGCAGCGTGGGCCAACTTACCGTGGGGGAGCAGTACTTC.

This clonotype was picked up many times. The V and J genes are TRBV10-2 and TRBJ1-1; D uncertain. Germline V gives CDR1 WSHSY, CDR2 SAAADI. Trimming left V 8 bases short and J 8 bases short, with 21 bases between. This CDR3 spans 14 amino acids. The CDR3 protein is CASFRMLDSGEAFF. CDR3 DNA: TGCGCCAGCTTCCGGATGTTGGATTCGGGGGAAGCTTTCTTT.

V gene TRBV5-6 combines with J gene TRBJ1-2; 7 bases align to TRBD1. After removal of 5 bases from V and 4 bases from J, the junction contained 8 bases not matched to a gene. Germline values: CDR1 SGHDT, CDR2 YYEEEE. The CDR3 is 14 residues long. In DNA form, the CDR3 reads TGTGCCAGCAGAAGTAGGGGGCTTATCTATGGCTACACCTTC. Translation gives CASRSRGLIYGYTF.

In this sample, this clonotype turned up many times. The V gene is TRBV29-1, the J gene TRBJ2-1; 12 nucleotides match TRBD2. Germline lookup yields CDR1 SQVTM and CDR2 ANQGSEA. The CDR3 is made up of 16 amino acids. With 2 bases clipped from V and 1 base from J, the junction kept 3 bases outside the gene matches. This chain's CDR3 is CSVEPTSGSSYNEQFF. CDR3 sequence (DNA): TGCAGCGTTGAACCGACTAGCGGGAGTTCCTACAATGAGCAGTTCTTC.

This clonotype was picked up many times. The chain employs TRBV29-1 and TRBJ2-1, with 8 bases lining up with TRBD2. Germline V gene sequence: CDR1 SQVTM, CDR2 ANQGSEA. The CDR3 is 14 amino acids. The ends lost 7 bases at V and 3 bases at J; junction bases unmatched: 8. The CDR3 DNA reads TGCAGCGCCTTGAGCGGGGGCTACTACAATGAGCAGTTCTTC. It yields the protein CSALSGGYYNEQFF.

The chain uses TRBV7-8 and TRBJ2-5; 10 nucleotides agree with TRBD2. V was pared by 5 bases and J by 8 bases, with 14 bases of the junction left unmatched. CDR1 SGHVS and CDR2 FQNEAQ come from the germline V gene. This CDR3 comprises 16 residues. The CDR3 nucleotides are TGTGCCAGCAGCAGCGACCTGGCTAGCGGGAGTGATACCCAGTACTTC. Translating it yields CASSSDLASGSDTQYF.

This clonotype was observed many times. The chain couples TRBV4-3 to TRBJ2-3; D not certain. The CDR3 spans 14 residues. Trimming stripped 0 bases from V and 1 base from J, with 5 bases between. Germline CDR1 and CDR2: LGHNA and YSLEER. The CDR3 bases are TGCGCCAGCAGCCAAGAGCGGCGCACAGATACGCAGTATTTT. The encoded protein is CASSQERRTDTQYF.